Below, one T cell receptor beta chain is given with its context. In the original processing: Counts of nucleated cells, estimated from reference gene primer amplification, were obtained. Profiled with immunoSEQ multiplex PCR; TCRdb holds only in-frame clones, not every one. From that table come the V and J calls and clone size; the DNA was used to work out D and trimming. The sample has a few hundred thousand clones, more than 75% seen once. This sample was included in a study of blood T cell repertoires in COVID-19. Looked up from germline, CDR1 is KGHSH and CDR2 is LQKENI. V trimming: 7 bases; J trimming: 3 bases; junction bases outside the gene matches: 6. The CDR3 loop spans 14 amino acids.

Sequencing was carried out using peripheral blood. The clonotype was recovered from a woman between 50 and 59 years old with active or convalescent COVID-19. The chain combines TRBV18 with TRBJ2-7; 10 bases match TRBD2. CDR3 in DNA: TGTGCCAGCTTCAGCGGGAGGGGGGTCTACGAGCAGTACTTC. The encoded protein is CASFSGRGVYEQYF.